This T cell receptor (beta chain) is from a study of tumor-infiltrating lymphocytes in primary liver carcinoma. cDNA specific to TCR beta was made from around 450 ng of total RNA, with a constant-region primer employed for priming. Modified slightly, ARM-PCR produced TCR beta libraries over three nested multiplex PCR rounds. Primers for the first two PCR rounds were TRBV1-TRBV30 forward primers and a C-beta reverse primer (about 10 cycles per round). TCRdb re-derived calls from the multiplex PCR reads in MiXCR, one entry per CDR3 protein. Of approximately 76,000 distinct CDR3 sequences listed, about two thirds are singletons. This clonotype was detected only once. The study co-extracted DNA and RNA from around 18-30 mg of unsorted bulk tissue. Patients were treatment-naive with chronic HBV infection. Without exception, tumor samples held over 90% viable tumor cells. J was trimmed by 0 bases and V by 8 bases; bases with no gene match: 9. Germline V gene lookup returns CDR1 MDHEN and CDR2 SYDVKM. The CDR3 covers 16 residues.

The clonotype was recovered from a woman aged 55-70 years with primary liver carcinoma and hepatitis B virus infection. The sequencing input was liver tumor tissue from sampling region 4. The sample's subset: tumor region T4, right-lateral pole. J is TRBJ2-3 and V is TRBV28, with 9 bases fitting TRBD1. CDR3 sequence (DNA): TGTGCCAGCCCCAGACCCGGGACAGGGAGCACAGATACGCAGTATTTT. Amino acid sequence: CASPRPGTGSTDTQYF.